The 4 T cell receptor beta chains below were found in one sample sequenced in a study of blood T cell repertoires in COVID-19. Libraries were prepared by immunoSEQ multiplex PCR; TCRdb keeps only in-frame clonotypes and omits some of them. The sample consists of about 150,000 clones, 70% to 90% of them appearing once. Sequencing used peripheral blood. These receptors came from a woman between 65 and 79 years old with acute or convalescent COVID-19.

The chain uses TRBV30 and TRBJ1-2; 8 nucleotides line up with TRBD1. The V and J ends lost 7 bases and 5 bases, in that order; junction bases with no gene match: 9. Germline V CDR1 and CDR2: GTSNPN, SVGIG (reference sequence). The CDR3 is 13 residues long. CDR3 loop: CAFTQGVGYGYTF. DNA of the CDR3: TGTGCCTTTACACAGGGGGTAGGGTATGGCTACACCTTC.

This clone has at least ten counts. This chain uses TRBV5-1 with TRBJ1-2, with TRBD1 as a possible D gene (6 bases). In germline, CDR1 is SGHRS, CDR2 YFSETQ. V lost 4 bases and J 6 bases, leaving 19 bases between the germline ends. The CDR3 is 15 amino acids. The DNA of the CDR3 is TGCGCCAGCAGCCTGAATCCCGGGACACTACATGGCTACACCTTC. Translating it yields CASSLNPGTLHGYTF.

This chain connects TRBV28 to TRBJ1-4; D is unclear. Trimming pared 5 bases from V and 16 bases from J, leaving 17 bases between. Germline values: CDR1 MDHEN, CDR2 SYDVKM. The CDR3 consists of 12 residues. CDR3 in amino acids: CASSVRGREGFF. CDR3 nucleotides: TGTGCCAGCAGTGTACGGGGTCGGGAGGGGTTTTTT.

This clone was seen only once. The J gene is TRBJ2-2, the V gene TRBV9, with D hard to call. The CDR3 consists of 13 residues. Trimming took 0 bases from V and 3 from J, leaving 3 bases between them. Germline CDR1 is SGDLS and CDR2 is YYNGEE. CDR3 protein: CASSVAYTGELFF. The CDR3 DNA is TGTGCCAGCAGCGTAGCTTACACCGGGGAGCTGTTTTTT.